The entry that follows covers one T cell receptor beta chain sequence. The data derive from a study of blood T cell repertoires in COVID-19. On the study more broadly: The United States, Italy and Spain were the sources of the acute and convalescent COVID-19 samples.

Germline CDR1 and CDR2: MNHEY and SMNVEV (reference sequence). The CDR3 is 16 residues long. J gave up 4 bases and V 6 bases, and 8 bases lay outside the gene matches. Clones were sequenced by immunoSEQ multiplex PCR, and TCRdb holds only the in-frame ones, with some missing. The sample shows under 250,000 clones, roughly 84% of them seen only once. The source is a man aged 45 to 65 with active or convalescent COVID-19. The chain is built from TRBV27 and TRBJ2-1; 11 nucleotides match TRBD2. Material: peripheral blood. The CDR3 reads CASRLAGGGVYNEQFF. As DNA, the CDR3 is TGTGCCAGCAGGCTAGCGGGGGGTGGGGTTTACAATGAGCAGTTCTTC.